This TCR beta chain emerged from a study of blood T cell repertoires in COVID-19. V gave up 3 bases and J gave up 5 bases, with 21 bases separating them. The CDR3 extends over 16 amino acids. Germline V gene data show CDR1 as SGHRS and CDR2 as YFSETQ. Sequenced by immunoSEQ multiplex PCR; TCRdb stores in-frame clones only, minus some. In the table there are 200,000 to 250,000 clones, about 85% of which are singletons. The receptor was derived from a man aged 40-49 years with acute or convalescent COVID-19. V is TRBV5-1 and J is TRBJ2-7; D might be TRBD1 (6 bases). Sequenced: peripheral blood. The CDR3 is CASSSSRQANLDEQYF. The CDR3 coding sequence is TGCGCCAGCAGCTCCTCCCGACAGGCCAACTTGGACGAGCAGTACTTC.